The clone carrying this T cell receptor beta chain was picked up a small number of times. The ends were cut back, 2 bases at V and 0 bases at J, with 8 bases in the middle. Germline-derived CDR1 and CDR2 are SGDLS and YYNGEE. The CDR3 sequence is 14 residues long. The time point was: sample taken at primary tumor resection. Sequencing was performed on whole RNA extracted from tumor and nontumor lung tissue, or from frozen PBMC, and the material was left unsorted. Samples were obtained from more than 70 donors, all untreated early-stage non-small cell lung cancer patients. This sample was taken from a study of spatial heterogeneity in lung cancer. A unique molecular identifier was carried by every single TCR cDNA molecule. TCRdb processed the 5' RACE reads anew with MiXCR; each CDR3 protein has one entry. The sample yields 82,000 or so distinct CDR3 sequences, around 13% seen once.

The sample here was PBMCs, taken at surgery. The chain employs TRBV9 and TRBJ1-1; D unclear. This receptor was taken from a male donor with early-stage non-small cell lung cancer. Here the CDR3 DNA reads TGTGCCAGCAGCGTTGGGCGGATGAACACTGAAGCTTTCTTT. This encodes CASSVGRMNTEAFF.